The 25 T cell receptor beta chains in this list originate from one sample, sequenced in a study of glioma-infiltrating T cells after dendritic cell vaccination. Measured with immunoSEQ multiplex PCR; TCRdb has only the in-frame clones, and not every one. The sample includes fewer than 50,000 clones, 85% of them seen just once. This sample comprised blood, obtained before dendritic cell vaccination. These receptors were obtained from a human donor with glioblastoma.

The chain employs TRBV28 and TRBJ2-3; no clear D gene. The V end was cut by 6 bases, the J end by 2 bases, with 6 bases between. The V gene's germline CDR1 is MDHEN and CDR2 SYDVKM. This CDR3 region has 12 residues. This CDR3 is CASSGNTDTQYF. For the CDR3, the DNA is TGTGCCAGCAGCGGTAACACAGATACGCAGTATTTT. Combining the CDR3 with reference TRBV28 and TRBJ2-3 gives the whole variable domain DVKVTQSSRYLVKRTGEKVFLECVQDMDHENMFWYRQDPGLGLRLIYFSYDVKMKEKGDIPEGYSVSREKKERFSLILESASTNQTSMYLCASSGNTDTQYFGPGTRLTVL.

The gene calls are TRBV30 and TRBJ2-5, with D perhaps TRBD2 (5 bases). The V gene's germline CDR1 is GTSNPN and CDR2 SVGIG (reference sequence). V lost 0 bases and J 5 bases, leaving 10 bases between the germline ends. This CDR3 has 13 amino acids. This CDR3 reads CAWSVGGGETQYF. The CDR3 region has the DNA TGTGCCTGGAGTGTGGGCGGCGGGGAGACCCAGTACTTC. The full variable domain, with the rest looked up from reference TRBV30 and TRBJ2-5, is SQTIHQWPATLVQPVGSPLSLECTVEGTSNPNLYWYRQAAGRGLQLLFYSVGIGQISSEVPQNLSASRPQDRQFILSSKKLLLSDSGFYLCAWSVGGGETQYFGPGTRLLVL.

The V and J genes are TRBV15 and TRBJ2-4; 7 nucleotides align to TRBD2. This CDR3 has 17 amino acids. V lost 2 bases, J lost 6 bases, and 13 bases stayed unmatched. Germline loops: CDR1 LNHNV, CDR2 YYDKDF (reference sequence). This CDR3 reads CATSRIGASRGGNIQYF. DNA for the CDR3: TGTGCCACCAGCAGAATAGGGGCCTCACGCGGGGGAAACATTCAGTACTTC.

This CDR3 reads CASSETFYNEQFF. The CDR3, as DNA: TGCGCCAGCAGTGAGACATTTTACAATGAGCAGTTCTTC. The chain is built from TRBV10-1 and TRBJ2-1, with D unclear. Germline V lookup: CDR1 WNHNN, CDR2 SYGVQD (reference sequence). The CDR3 length is 13 residues. Trimming stripped 2 bases from V and 4 bases from J, with 6 bases between.

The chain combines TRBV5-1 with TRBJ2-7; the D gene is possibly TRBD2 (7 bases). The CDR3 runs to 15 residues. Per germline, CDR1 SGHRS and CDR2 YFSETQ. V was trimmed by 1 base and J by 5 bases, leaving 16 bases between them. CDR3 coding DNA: TGCGCCAGCAGCTTGTCGGGGGGCAATAGAGACGAGCAGTACTTC. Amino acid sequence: CASSLSGGNRDEQYF.

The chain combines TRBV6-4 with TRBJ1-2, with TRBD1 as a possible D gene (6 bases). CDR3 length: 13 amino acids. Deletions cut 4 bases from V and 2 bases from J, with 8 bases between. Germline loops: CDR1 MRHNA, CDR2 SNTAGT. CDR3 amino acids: CASSATGNYGYTF. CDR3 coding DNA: TGTGCCAGCAGTGCCACAGGGAACTATGGCTACACCTTC.

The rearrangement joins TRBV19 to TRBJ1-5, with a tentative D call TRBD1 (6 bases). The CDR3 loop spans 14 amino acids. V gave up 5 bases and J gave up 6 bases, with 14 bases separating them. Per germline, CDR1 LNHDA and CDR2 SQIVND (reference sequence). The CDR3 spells CASSPQQGTQPQHF. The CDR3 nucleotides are TGTGCCAGTAGTCCGCAACAGGGAACTCAGCCCCAGCATTTT.

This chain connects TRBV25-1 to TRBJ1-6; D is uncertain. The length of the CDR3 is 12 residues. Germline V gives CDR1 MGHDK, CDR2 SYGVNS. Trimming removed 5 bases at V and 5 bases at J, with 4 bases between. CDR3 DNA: TGTGCCAGCAGTCGGGATAATTCACCCCTCCACTTT. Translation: CASSRDNSPLHF.

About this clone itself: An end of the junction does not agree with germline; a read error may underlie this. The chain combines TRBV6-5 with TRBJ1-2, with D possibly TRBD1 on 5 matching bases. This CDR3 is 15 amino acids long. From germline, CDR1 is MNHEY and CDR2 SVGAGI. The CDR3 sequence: CASSPRDFRDYGYTF. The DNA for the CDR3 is TGTGCCAGCAGTCCCAGGGACTTCCGGGACTACGGCTACACCTTC.

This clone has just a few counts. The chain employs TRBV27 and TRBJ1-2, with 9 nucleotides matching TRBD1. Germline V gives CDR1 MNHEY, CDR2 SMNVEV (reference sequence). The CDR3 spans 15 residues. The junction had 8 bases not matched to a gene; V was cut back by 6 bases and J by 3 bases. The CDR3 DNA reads TGTGCCAGCAGGAGGGACAGGGCTAACTACTATGGCTACACCTTC. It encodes CASRRDRANYYGYTF.

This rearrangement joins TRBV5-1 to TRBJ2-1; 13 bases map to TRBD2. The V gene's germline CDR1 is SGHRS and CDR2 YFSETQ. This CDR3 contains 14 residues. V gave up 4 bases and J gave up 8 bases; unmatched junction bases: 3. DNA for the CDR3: TGCGCCAGCAGCCAAGGGACTAGCGGGGATGAGCAGTTCTTC. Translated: CASSQGTSGDEQFF.

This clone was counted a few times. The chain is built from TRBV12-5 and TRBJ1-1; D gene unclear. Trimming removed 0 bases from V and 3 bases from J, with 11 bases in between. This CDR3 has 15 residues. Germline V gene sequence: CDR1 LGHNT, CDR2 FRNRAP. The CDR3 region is CASGLVSSGDTEAFF. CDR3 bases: TGTGCTAGTGGTTTGGTATCCTCCGGAGACACTGAAGCTTTCTTT.

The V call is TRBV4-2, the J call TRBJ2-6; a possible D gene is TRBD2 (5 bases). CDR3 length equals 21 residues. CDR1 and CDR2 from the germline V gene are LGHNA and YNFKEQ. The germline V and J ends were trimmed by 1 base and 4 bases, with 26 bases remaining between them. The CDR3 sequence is CASSQAIGSGQGGDGANVLTF. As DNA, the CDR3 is TGTGCCAGCAGCCAAGCGATTGGGTCTGGGCAAGGAGGAGACGGGGCCAACGTCCTGACTTTC.

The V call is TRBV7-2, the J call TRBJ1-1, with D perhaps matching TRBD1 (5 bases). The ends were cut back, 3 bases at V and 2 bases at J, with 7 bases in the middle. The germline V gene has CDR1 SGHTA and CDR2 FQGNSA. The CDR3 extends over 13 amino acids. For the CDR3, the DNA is TGTGCCAGCAGCTTTACAGGAAACACTGAAGCTTTCTTT. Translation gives CASSFTGNTEAFF.

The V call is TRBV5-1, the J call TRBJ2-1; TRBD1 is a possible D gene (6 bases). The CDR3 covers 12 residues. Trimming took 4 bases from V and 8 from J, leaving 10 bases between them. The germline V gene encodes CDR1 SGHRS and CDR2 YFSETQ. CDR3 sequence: CASSRGMDEQFF. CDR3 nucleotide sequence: TGCGCCAGCAGCAGGGGGATGGATGAGCAGTTCTTC. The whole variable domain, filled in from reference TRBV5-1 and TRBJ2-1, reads KAGVTQTPRYLIKTRGQQVTLSCSPISGHRSVSWYQQTPGQGLQFLFEYFSETQRNKGNFPGRFSGRQFSNSRSEMNVSTLELGDSALYLCASSRGMDEQFFGPGTRLTVL.

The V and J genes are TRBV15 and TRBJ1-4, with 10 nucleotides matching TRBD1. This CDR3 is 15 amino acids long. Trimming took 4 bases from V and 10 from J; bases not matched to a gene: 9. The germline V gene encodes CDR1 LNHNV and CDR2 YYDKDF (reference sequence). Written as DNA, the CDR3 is TGTGCCACCAGCACCCCCGGACAGGGGGGAAGAAAACTGTTTTTT. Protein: CATSTPGQGGRKLFF.

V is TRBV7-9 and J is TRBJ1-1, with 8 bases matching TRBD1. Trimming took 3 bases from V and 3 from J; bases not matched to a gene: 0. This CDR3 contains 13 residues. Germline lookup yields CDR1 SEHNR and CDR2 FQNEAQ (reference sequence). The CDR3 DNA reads TGTGCCAGCAGCTTGACAGGGGACACTGAAGCTTTCTTT. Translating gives CASSLTGDTEAFF.

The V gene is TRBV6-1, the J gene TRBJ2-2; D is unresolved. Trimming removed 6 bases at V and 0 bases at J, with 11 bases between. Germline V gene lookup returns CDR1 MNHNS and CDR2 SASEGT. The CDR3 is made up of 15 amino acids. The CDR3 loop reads CASRRALANTGELFF. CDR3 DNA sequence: TGTGCCAGCAGGAGAGCCCTAGCGAACACCGGGGAGCTGTTTTTT.

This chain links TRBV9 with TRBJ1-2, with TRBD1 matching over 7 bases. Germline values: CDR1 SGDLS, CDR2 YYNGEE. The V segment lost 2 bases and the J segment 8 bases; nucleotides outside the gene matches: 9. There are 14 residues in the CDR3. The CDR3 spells CASSVRLRGGGYTF. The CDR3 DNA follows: TGTGCCAGCAGCGTCCGATTGAGAGGGGGCGGCTACACCTTC. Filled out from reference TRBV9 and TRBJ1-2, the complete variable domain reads DSGVTQTPKHLITATGQRVTLRCSPRSGDLSVYWYQQSLDQGLQFLIQYYNGEERAKGNILERFSAQQFPDLHSELNLSSLELGDSALYFCASSVRLRGGGYTFGSGTRLTVV.

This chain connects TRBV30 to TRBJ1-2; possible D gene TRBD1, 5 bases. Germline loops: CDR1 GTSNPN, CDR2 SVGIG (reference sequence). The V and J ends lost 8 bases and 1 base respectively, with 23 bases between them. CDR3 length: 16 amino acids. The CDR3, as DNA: TGTGCCGCCCCGCAGGGCTTGTCTGTGATTAACTATGGCTACACCTTC. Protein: CAAPQGLSVINYGYTF.

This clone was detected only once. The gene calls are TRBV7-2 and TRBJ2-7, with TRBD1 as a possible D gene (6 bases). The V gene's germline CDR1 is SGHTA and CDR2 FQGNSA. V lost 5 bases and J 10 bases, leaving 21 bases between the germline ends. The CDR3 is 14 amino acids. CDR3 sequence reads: CASSRATGLRAQYF. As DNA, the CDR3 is TGTGCCAGCAGCCGGGCGACAGGCCTCCGAGCCCAGTACTTC.

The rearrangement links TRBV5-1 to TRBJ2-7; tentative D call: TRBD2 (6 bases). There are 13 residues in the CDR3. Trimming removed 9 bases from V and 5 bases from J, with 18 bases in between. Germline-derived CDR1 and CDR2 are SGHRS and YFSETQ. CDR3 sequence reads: CATQRLVEDEQYF. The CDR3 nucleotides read TGCGCCACTCAAAGACTAGTAGAGGACGAGCAGTACTTC.

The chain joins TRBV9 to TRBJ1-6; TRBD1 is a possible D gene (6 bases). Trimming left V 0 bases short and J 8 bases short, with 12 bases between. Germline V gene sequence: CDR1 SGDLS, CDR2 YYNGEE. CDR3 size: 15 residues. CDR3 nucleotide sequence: TGTGCCAGCAGCGTAGGGAGACAGGCGTATTCACCCCTCCACTTT. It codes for CASSVGRQAYSPLHF.

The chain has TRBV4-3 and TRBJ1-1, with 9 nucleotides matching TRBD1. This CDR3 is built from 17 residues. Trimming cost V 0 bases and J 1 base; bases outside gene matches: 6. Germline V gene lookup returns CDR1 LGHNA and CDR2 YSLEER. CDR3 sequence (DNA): TGCGCCAGCAGCCAAGAGGTACAGGGGGCCAGGAACACTGAAGCTTTCTTT. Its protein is CASSQEVQGARNTEAFF.

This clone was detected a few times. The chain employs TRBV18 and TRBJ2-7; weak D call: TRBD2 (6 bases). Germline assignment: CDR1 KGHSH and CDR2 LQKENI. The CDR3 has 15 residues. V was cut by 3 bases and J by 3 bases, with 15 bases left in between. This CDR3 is CASSPAGSGGYEQYF. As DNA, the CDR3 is TGTGCCAGCTCACCGGCCGGGAGTGGGGGCTACGAGCAGTACTTC.